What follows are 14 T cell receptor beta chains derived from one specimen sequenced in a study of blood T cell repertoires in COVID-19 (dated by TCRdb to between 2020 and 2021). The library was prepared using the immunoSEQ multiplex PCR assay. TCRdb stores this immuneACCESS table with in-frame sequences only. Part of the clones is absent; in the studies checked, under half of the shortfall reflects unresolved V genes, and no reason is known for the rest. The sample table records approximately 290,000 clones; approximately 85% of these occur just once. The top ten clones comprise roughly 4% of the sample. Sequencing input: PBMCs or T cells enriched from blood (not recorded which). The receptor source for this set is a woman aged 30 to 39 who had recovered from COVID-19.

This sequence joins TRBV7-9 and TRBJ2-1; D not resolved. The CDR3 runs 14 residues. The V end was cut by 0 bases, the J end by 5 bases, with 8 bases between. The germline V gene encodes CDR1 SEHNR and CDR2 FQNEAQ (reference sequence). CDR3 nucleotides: TGTGCCAGCAGCTTAGCGTACAAGAACAATGAGCAGTTCTTC. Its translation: CASSLAYKNNEQFF. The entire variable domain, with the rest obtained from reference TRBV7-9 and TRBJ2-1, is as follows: DTGVSQNPRHKITKRGQNVTFRCDPISEHNRLYWYRQTLGQGPEFLTYFQNEAQLEKSRLLSDRFSAERPKGSFSTLEIQRTEQGDSAMYLCASSLAYKNNEQFFGPGTRLTVL.

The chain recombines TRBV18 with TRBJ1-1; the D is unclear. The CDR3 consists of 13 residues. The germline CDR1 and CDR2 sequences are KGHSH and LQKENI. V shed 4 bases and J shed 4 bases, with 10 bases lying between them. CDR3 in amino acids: CASSLFEVTEAFF. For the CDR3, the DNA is TGTGCCAGCTCACTCTTTGAGGTCACTGAAGCTTTCTTT. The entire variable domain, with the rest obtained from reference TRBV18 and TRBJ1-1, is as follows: NAGVMQNPRHLVRRRGQEARLRCSPMKGHSHVYWYRQLPEEGLKFMVYLQKENIIDESGMPKERFSAEFPKEGPSILRIQQVVRGDSAAYFCASSLFEVTEAFFGQGTRLTVV.

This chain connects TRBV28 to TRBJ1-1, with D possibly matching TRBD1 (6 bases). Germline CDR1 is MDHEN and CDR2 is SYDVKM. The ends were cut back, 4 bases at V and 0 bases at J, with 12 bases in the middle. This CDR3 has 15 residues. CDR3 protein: CASSSPTGLNTEAFF. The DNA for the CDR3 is TGTGCCAGCAGTTCCCCGACAGGACTGAACACTGAAGCTTTCTTT.

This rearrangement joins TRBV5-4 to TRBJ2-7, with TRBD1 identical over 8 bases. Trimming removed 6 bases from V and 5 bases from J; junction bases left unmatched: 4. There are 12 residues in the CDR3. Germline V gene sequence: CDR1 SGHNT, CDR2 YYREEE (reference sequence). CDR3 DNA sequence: TGTGCCAGCAACGGACAGGGAAACGAGCAGTACTTC. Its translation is CASNGQGNEQYF.

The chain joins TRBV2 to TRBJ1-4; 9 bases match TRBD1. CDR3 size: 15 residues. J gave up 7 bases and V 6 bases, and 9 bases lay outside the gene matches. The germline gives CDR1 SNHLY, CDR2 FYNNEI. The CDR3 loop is CASRPQGQGSEKLFF. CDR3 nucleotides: TGTGCCAGCAGACCACAAGGACAGGGGAGTGAAAAACTGTTTTTT.

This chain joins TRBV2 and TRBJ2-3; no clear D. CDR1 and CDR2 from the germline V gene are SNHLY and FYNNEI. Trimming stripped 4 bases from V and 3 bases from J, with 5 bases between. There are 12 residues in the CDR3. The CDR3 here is CASSGPTDTQYF. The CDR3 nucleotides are TGTGCCAGCAGTGGGCCTACAGATACGCAGTATTTT.

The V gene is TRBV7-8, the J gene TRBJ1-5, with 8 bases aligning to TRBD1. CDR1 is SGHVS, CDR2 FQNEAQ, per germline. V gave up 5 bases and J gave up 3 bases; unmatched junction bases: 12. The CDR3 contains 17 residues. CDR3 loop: CASSRGRGQVTNQPQHF. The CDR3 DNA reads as TGTGCCAGCAGCCGGGGCAGGGGGCAAGTTACCAATCAGCCCCAGCATTTT. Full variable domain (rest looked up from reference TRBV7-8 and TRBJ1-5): GAGVSQSPRYKVAKRGQDVALRCDPISGHVSLFWYQQALGQGPEFLTYFQNEAQLDKSGLPSDRFFAERPEGSVSTLKIQRTQQEDSAVYLCASSRGRGQVTNQPQHFGDGTRLSIL.

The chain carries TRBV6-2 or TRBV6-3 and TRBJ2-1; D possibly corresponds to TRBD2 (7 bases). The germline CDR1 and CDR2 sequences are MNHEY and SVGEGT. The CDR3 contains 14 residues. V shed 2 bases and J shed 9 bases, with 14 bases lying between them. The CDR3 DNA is TGTGCCAGCAGTTACAGGGGGGGGGCCGGTGAGCAGTTCTTC. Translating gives CASSYRGGAGEQFF.

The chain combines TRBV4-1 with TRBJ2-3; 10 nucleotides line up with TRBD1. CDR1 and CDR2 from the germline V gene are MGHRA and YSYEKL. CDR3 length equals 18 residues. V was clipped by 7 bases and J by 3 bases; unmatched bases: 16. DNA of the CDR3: TGCGCCAGCAAAGGACTCGACGGGGACAGGGGAATAACAGATACGCAGTATTTT. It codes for CASKGLDGDRGITDTQYF.

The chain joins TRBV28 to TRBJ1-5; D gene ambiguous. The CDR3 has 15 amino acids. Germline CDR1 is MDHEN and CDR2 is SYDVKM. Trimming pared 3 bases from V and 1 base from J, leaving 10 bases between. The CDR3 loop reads CASSFNRMSNQPQHF. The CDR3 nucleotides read TGTGCCAGCAGTTTTAATAGAATGAGCAATCAGCCCCAGCATTTT.

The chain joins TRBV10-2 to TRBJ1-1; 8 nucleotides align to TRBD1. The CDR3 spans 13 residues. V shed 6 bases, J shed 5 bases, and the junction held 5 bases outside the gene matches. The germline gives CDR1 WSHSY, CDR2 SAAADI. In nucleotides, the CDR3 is TGCGCCAGCAGACGGGGACAGGAAACTGAAGCTTTCTTT. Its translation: CASRRGQETEAFF.

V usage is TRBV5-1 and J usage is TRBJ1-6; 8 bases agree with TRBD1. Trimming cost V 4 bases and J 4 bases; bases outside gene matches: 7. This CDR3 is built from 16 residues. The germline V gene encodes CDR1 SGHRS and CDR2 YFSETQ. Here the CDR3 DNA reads TGCGCCAGCAGCCCCTCGACAGGGGTTTATAATTCACCCCTCCACTTT. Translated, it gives CASSPSTGVYNSPLHF.

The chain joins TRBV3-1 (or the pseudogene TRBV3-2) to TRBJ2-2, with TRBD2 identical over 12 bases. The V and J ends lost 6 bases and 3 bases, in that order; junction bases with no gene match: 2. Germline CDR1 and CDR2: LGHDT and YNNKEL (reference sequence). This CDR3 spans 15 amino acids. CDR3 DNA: TGTGCCAGCAGTCGACTAGCGGGGGACACCGGGGAGCTGTTTTTT. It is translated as CASSRLAGDTGELFF.

The CDR3 DNA follows: TGTGCCAGCAGCCACATGCCGGGACAGGGGTTCTTC. Residues: CASSHMPGQGFF. This sequence joins TRBV5-4 and TRBJ2-1; 9 nucleotides line up with TRBD1. The CDR3 sequence is 12 residues long. CDR1 is SGHNT and CDR2 is YYREEE in the germline V gene (reference sequence). The ends lost 4 bases at V and 15 bases at J; junction bases unmatched: 8. The full variable domain, in which reference TRBV5-4 and TRBJ2-1 provide the parts outside the CDR3, is ETGVTQSPTHLIKTRGQQVTLRCSSQSGHNTVSWYQQALGQGPQFIFQYYREEENGRGNFPPRFSGLQFPNYSSELNVNALELDDSALYLCASSHMPGQGFFGPGTRLTVL.